This TCR beta chain was obtained from a study of CD8+CD57+ T cells in acquired aplastic anemia. Study details: Sorted CD4+ and CD8+ cells gave a mean 3.2 ug DNA, range about 0.19 to 27.4 ug. Whole-study results and caveats: Some 31 shared CD8+ CDR3s appeared highly expressed within patients' immunodominant clones. No significant patient-versus-control difference appeared in CD8+ Simpson's diversity.

TCR beta VDJ and CDR3 were profiled, and genomic DNA was the template. TCRdb fed the reads into MiXCR, producing one record per CDR3 protein. The sample records under 350,000 distinct CDR3 sequences, 45% to 65% being singletons. Patients picked for sequencing had shown CD8+CD57+ cell expansion detected by flow cytometry. No therapy had been given to the patients at the time of blood sampling. In this sample, this clonotype turned up many times. What it binds is unknown. The CDR3 consists of 13 residues. Trimming removed 4 bases at V and 2 bases at J, with 9 bases between. CDR1 and CDR2 from the germline V gene are LNHDA and SQIVND (reference sequence).

This receptor was taken from a human donor with aplastic anemia. Source material: sorted CD4+, CD8+, or CD8+CD57+ T cells (not recorded which) from PBMCs. This chain links TRBV19 with TRBJ2-7, with D tentatively TRBD2 (5 bases). In nucleotides, the CDR3 is TGTGCCAGTAGTAGTCTAGCTCCCTACGAGCAGTACTTC. This encodes CASSSLAPYEQYF.